This TCR beta chain came from a study of blood T cell repertoires in COVID-19. Study-wide context: T cells, B-cell-depleted T cells, or PBMCs supplied cDNA or gDNA.

CDR3 length: 17 amino acids. Germline CDR1 SSHAT, CDR2 FNYEAQ (reference sequence). Measured with immunoSEQ multiplex PCR; TCRdb has only the in-frame clones, and not every one. Among approximately 300,000 clones, roughly 85% were seen once, and the ten largest hold approximately 1.9%. Worth noting for this clone: Relative to the germline gene, one junction end is altered; a read error may explain this.

The specimen was PBMCs or T cells enriched from blood (not recorded which). This sequence was found in a woman aged 25-40 years who had been exposed to COVID-19. This rearrangement joins TRBV7-7 to TRBJ1-2; 9 nucleotides line up with TRBD1. The CDR3 here is CASSQIHTGGVDYGYTF. DNA for the CDR3: TGTGCTAGCAGCCAAATCCACACAGGGGGCGTCGACTATGGCTACACCTTC.